The text below deals with one T cell receptor (beta chain). The antigen remains unidentified. This record belongs to a study of CD8+CD57+ T cells in acquired aplastic anemia. Study context: DNA recovered from sorted CD4+ and CD8+ cells had a mean of approximately 3.2 ug. Read counts for CD4+ cells (from healthy donors) averaged approximately 11 million. General observations from the study: Patients were compared with controls for CD8+ Simpson's diversity, and no significant difference emerged.

According to the study, genomic DNA was the template for TCR beta VDJ and CDR3 profiling. TCRdb re-called the reads with MiXCR, one entry per CDR3 protein. Of about 160,000 distinct CDR3 sequences in the sample, around 40% are singletons; the top ten hold 0.9% to 1.2%. V lost 4 bases and J lost 6, with 17 bases in between. The CDR3 spans 14 residues. CDR1 and CDR2 (germline): DFQATT, SNEGSKA (reference sequence). Sequencing input: sorted CD4+, CD8+, or CD8+CD57+ T cells (not recorded which) from PBMCs. The clonotype was recovered from a human donor in good health. The V and J genes are TRBV20-1 and TRBJ2-3, with a tentative D call TRBD1 (6 bases). The CDR3 DNA sequence: TGCAGTGCTACCCGACAGGCCGCTTTGGATACGCAGTATTTT. This codes for CSATRQAALDTQYF.